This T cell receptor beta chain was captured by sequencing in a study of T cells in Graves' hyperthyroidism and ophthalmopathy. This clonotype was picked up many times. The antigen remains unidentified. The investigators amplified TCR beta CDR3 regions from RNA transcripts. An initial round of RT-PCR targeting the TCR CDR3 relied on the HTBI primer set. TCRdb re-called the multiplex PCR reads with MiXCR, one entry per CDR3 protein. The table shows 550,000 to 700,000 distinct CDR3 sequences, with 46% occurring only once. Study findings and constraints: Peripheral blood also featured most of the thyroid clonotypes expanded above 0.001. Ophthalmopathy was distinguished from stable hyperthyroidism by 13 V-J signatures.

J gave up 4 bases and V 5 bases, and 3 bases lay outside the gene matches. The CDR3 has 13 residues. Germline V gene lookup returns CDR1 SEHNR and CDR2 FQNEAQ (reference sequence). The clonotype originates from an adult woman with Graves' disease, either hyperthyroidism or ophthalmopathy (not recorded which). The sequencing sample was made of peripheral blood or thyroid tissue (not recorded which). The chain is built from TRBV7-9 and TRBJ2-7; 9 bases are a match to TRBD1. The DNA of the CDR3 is TGTGCCAGCAGCCCCGGACAGGGGTACGAGCAGTACTTC. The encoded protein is CASSPGQGYEQYF.